The T cell receptor beta chain under discussion was sequenced for a study of PD-1 blockade in classical Hodgkin lymphoma. Study-wide points: With respect to the repertoire differences, their causes, possibly disease activity or prior therapy, remain undefined.

Every patient relapsed after autologous stem cell transplantation, and brentuximab vedotin exposure varied. J gave up 0 bases and V 2 bases, and 2 bases lay outside the gene matches. CDR1 SGHNT and CDR2 YYREEE come from the germline V gene (reference sequence). The CDR3 spans 17 residues. As for this clone: The antigen is undetermined.

Assay used: immunoSEQ multiplex PCR; TCRdb lists only in-frame clones, some missing. In the table there are tens of thousands of clones, roughly nine tenths of which are singletons. The genes are TRBV5-4 and TRBJ2-3; TRBD2 matches at 14 bases. This clonotype was obtained from a human donor with classical Hodgkin lymphoma. The source material was peripheral blood mononuclear cells (PBMCs), sampled at baseline. CDR3 DNA sequence: TGTGCCAGCAGCTTAAGACTAGCGGGGGGGAGCACAGATACGCAGTATTTT. This translates into CASSLRLAGGSTDTQYF. Complete variable domain (other parts from reference TRBV5-4 and TRBJ2-3): ETGVTQSPTHLIKTRGQQVTLRCSSQSGHNTVSWYQQALGQGPQFIFQYYREEENGRGNFPPRFSGLQFPNYSSELNVNALELDDSALYLCASSLRLAGGSTDTQYFGPGTRLTVL.